This entry is about one T cell receptor (beta chain). The sample comes from a study of blood T cell repertoires in COVID-19. TCRdb's table, derived via immunoSEQ multiplex PCR, lists solely in-frame clones and lacks some. The sample has 150,000 to 200,000 clones, approximately 91% seen once. Germline V lookup: CDR1 SQVTM, CDR2 ANQGSEA. The CDR3 contains 15 residues. Trimming at V came to 2 bases and at J to 5 bases, leaving 10 bases not matched to a gene. The sequence was collected from a woman aged 18 to 35 who had recovered from COVID-19. Sequences were obtained from PBMCs or T cells enriched from blood (not recorded which). V gene TRBV29-1 combines with J gene TRBJ2-5; TRBD1 aligns across 8 bases. The CDR3, as DNA: TGCAGCGTTGAACCACCGGGACAGGTGGGGGAGACCCAGTACTTC. Translation gives CSVEPPGQVGETQYF. Looking up the rest from reference TRBV29-1 and TRBJ2-5 gives the full variable domain: SAVISQKPSRDICQRGTSLTIQCQVDSQVTMMFWYRQQPGQSLTLIATANQGSEATYESGFVIDKFPISRPNLTFSTLTVSNMSPEDSSIYLCSVEPPGQVGETQYFGPGTRLLVL.